One and the same sample provided the 13 T cell receptor delta chains below, sequenced in a study of Vδ1+ human thymocytes. Antigens for these TCRs are unknown. RNA was extracted from the cells and then reverse transcribed. CDR3 amplicons came from multiplex PCR with pooled V-gene forward and constant-region reverse primers. TCRdb re-identified clones in the multiplex PCR reads via CATT. The sample consists of fewer than 90,000 delta-chain clones, around 35% of them appearing once. Study-wide findings and caveats: In the thymus, TRG and TRD repertoires looked highly polyclonal with Gaussian CDR3 lengths.

Sequenced sample: Vdelta1+ gamma-delta thymocytes from the thymus. Subset given: FACS-sorted CD3+ TCRalphabeta- TCRVdelta1+ TCRVdelta2- thymocytes. All receptors derive from a boy in the first two years of life who had congenital heart surgery.

The chain is built from TRDV1 and TRDJ1; 8 nucleotides agree with TRDD3. Germline V gene data show CDR1 as TSWWSYY and CDR2 as QGS. This CDR3 region has 19 residues. J lost 0 bases, V lost 2 bases, and 14 bases had no gene match. CDR3 residues: CALGEAYPVLGGNTDKLIF. Written as DNA, the CDR3 is TGTGCTCTTGGGGAAGCCTATCCCGTACTGGGGGGGAACACCGATAAACTCATCTTT.

In this sample, this clone turned up a few times. The chain combines TRDV1 with TRDJ1; 9 bases are shared with TRDD3. V shed 2 bases and J 0 bases; nucleotides not matched to a gene: 16. This CDR3 has 20 amino acids. Per the germline V gene, CDR1 is TSWWSYY and CDR2 is QGS. The CDR3 sequence: CALGEAGIRWGIYYTDKLIF. The DNA of the CDR3 is TGTGCTCTTGGGGAAGCTGGTATTCGCTGGGGGATTTATTACACCGATAAACTCATCTTT.

V and J are TRDV1 and TRDJ1; a weak D match, TRDD3 (6 bases). This CDR3 has 20 amino acids. Germline V gene sequence: CDR1 TSWWSYY, CDR2 QGS. V was shortened by 2 bases and J by 0 bases, with 25 bases between the two germline ends. CDR3 DNA: TGTGCTCTTGGGGAAGTTCCCCGGATACTCGCCTCACCGTACACCGATAAACTCATCTTT. It yields the protein CALGEVPRILASPYTDKLIF.

With respect to this clone: Other DNA sequences in the sample encode the same CDR3. The chain employs TRDV1 and TRDJ1; TRDD2 might be the D (5 bases). Trimming took off 2 bases at V and 0 bases at J, with 22 bases between the two ends. Looked up from germline, CDR1 is TSWWSYY and CDR2 is QGS. CDR3 size: 19 residues. The CDR3 protein is CALGERPSTLTPYTDKLIF. The CDR3 DNA sequence: TGTGCTCTTGGGGAAAGGCCTTCGACTCTGACCCCGTACACCGATAAACTCATCTTT.

This clone came up a few times. This chain connects TRDV1 to TRDJ1; D gene ambiguous. V lost 5 bases and J 8 bases, leaving 27 bases between the germline ends. CDR1 TSWWSYY and CDR2 QGS come from the germline V gene. The CDR3 is 17 residues long. The CDR3 here is CALGTDFSPRGLRKLIF. As DNA, the CDR3 is TGTGCTCTTGGGACAGACTTTTCGCCCCGGGGTTTAAGAAAACTCATCTTT.

This clone was seen a handful of times. The gene calls are TRDV1 and TRDJ1; no reliable D call. V lost 2 bases and J 2 bases, leaving 21 bases between the germline ends. Germline V gives CDR1 TSWWSYY, CDR2 QGS. This CDR3 comprises 18 residues. CDR3 residues: CALGEGWSLGRWTDKLIF. In DNA form, the CDR3 reads TGTGCTCTTGGGGAAGGGTGGTCACTTGGGCGGTGGACCGATAAACTCATCTTT.

The rearrangement links TRDV1 to TRDJ1; TRDD3 agrees at 10 bases. The V gene end was trimmed by 1 base and the J gene end by 1 base; junction bases not matched to a gene: 12. The CDR3 loop spans 19 amino acids. The V gene's germline CDR1 is TSWWSYY and CDR2 QGS. DNA of the CDR3: TGTGCTCTTGGGGAACGGTATGGGGGGATACGAGTGGGCACCGATAAACTCATCTTT. Translating it yields CALGERYGGIRVGTDKLIF.

Concerning this clone itself: This may be a read error: a much more frequent sequence differs by one nucleotide. The chain couples TRDV2 to TRDJ1, with 9 bases identical to TRDD3. The CDR3 covers 12 residues. V was pared by 4 bases and J by 9 bases, with 5 bases of the junction left unmatched. The germline V gene encodes CDR1 GEAIGNYY and CDR2 EKD. The CDR3 DNA sequence: TGTGCCTGTGAAGACTGGGGGAGACAACTCATCTTT. Translated: CACEDWGRQLIF.

This clone was found a few times. The chain recombines TRDV1 with TRDJ1; 11 nucleotides match TRDD3. This CDR3 comprises 18 residues. The V segment lost 0 bases and the J segment 5 bases; nucleotides outside the gene matches: 11. Germline V gene lookup returns CDR1 TSWWSYY and CDR2 QGS. The CDR3 bases are TGTGCTCTTGGGGAACTAAACCTATCCTGGGGGATACTTGATAAACTCATCTTT. This translates into CALGELNLSWGILDKLIF.

The V and J genes are TRDV1 and TRDJ1, with TRDD3 matching 9 bases. J gave up 3 bases and V 0 bases, and 14 bases lay outside the gene matches. This CDR3 has 19 amino acids. Germline loops: CDR1 TSWWSYY, CDR2 QGS. The CDR3 nucleotides read TGTGCTCTTGGGGAACTCCTTTCCGAGTGGGGGATAGTCGCCGATAAACTCATCTTT. Translating it yields CALGELLSEWGIVADKLIF.

This clone was counted only a few times. The chain uses TRDV1 and TRDJ1, with TRDD3 identical over 9 bases. V lost 3 bases, J lost 0 bases, and 17 bases stayed unmatched. CDR3 length: 20 residues. The V gene's germline CDR1 is TSWWSYY and CDR2 QGS. CDR3 sequence: CALGDHFLAGDTPYTDKLIF. The CDR3 coding sequence is TGTGCTCTTGGGGACCATTTCCTAGCCGGGGATACGCCGTACACCGATAAACTCATCTTT.

This clone has only a few counts. The chain links TRDV1 to TRDJ1; D gene unclear. The CDR3 is made up of 19 amino acids. Trimming stripped 1 base from V and 1 base from J, with 22 bases between. Germline V gene lookup returns CDR1 TSWWSYY and CDR2 QGS. Here the CDR3 reads CALGERPSSGACGTDKLIF. CDR3 bases: TGTGCTCTTGGGGAACGCCCCTCTTCAGGGGCATGTGGCACCGATAAACTCATCTTT.

V is TRDV2 and J is TRDJ1, with D possibly matching TRDD3 (5 bases). This CDR3 is built from 16 residues. Per the germline V gene, CDR1 is GEAIGNYY and CDR2 is EKD. Between the trimmed V and J ends, which lost 5 bases and 0 bases, there was a span of 18 bases. The CDR3 coding sequence is TGTGCCTGTGCTCTCGACTCGGGGGTACACACCGATAAACTCATCTTT. This gives the protein CACALDSGVHTDKLIF.